The entry below describes one T cell receptor (beta chain). Constant-region reverse primers amplified full-length variable regions, followed by semi-nested Nested Universal Primer A PCR. TCRdb processed the 5' RACE reads anew with MiXCR; each CDR3 protein has one entry. The sample consists of 50,000 to 65,000 distinct CDR3 sequences, less than 25% of them appearing once. Tregs were sorted as CD4+CD25+CD127-/low cells. Deletions cut 3 bases from V and 6 bases from J, with 15 bases between. The CDR3 is 15 residues long. CDR1 is SGHTA, CDR2 FQGNSA, per germline. This TCR was sampled from a female donor with breast cancer. Sequenced input: tumor-infiltrating Tregs sorted from the breast tumor. The V call is TRBV7-2, the J call TRBJ1-5; D is possibly TRBD1 (6 bases). The DNA of the CDR3 is TGTGCCAGCAGCTTGGACAGTCTGGCCGGTCAGCCCCAGCATTTT. Translated: CASSLDSLAGQPQHF.